The source of this TCR beta chain is a study of identical twins. Study-wide results and caveats: Out-of-frame beta chain sequences displayed weaker excess sharing between twins. Researchers caution that invariant MAIT and iNKT cells could partly confound zero-insertion analyses.

This clonotype was observed many times. What it binds is not known. J was trimmed by 8 bases and V by 1 base; bases with no gene match: 8. The CDR3 runs to 16 residues. Germline CDR1 DFQATT, CDR2 SNEGSKA (reference sequence). A universal primer site came from template switching; cDNA carried unique molecular identifiers. TCRdb fed the 5' RACE reads into MiXCR, producing one record per CDR3 protein. Among about 690,000 distinct CDR3 sequences listed, 5.5% to 6.5% were seen once. Source material: naive T cells sorted from blood. The receptor's source is a man aged 18 to 29 in good health. The chain recombines TRBV20-1 with TRBJ2-1, with 13 positions matching TRBD2. CDR3 loop: CSARVLLAGGPDEQFF. CDR3 sequence (DNA): TGCAGTGCTAGAGTTCTACTAGCGGGAGGGCCAGATGAGCAGTTCTTC.